This T cell receptor beta chain was sequenced in a study of blood T cells in healthy people across ages. The CDR3 consists of 13 residues. V was trimmed by 7 bases and J by 5 bases, leaving 13 bases between them. Germline values: CDR1 MNHNY, CDR2 SVGAGI (reference sequence). For the second PCR, which ran for roughly 7 to 11 cycles, a sample-barcoded 5' primer and a J-beta primer mix were used. TCRdb redid the calling of the 5' RACE reads with MiXCR, one entry per CDR3 protein. The sample shows about 830,000 distinct CDR3 sequences, about 62% of them seen only once. The genes are TRBV6-6 and TRBJ2-3, with a weak D call TRBD1 (5 bases). The source is a man between 25 and 39 years old in good health. The source material was blood. This chain's CDR3 is CASTPSRGDTQYF. CDR3 coding DNA: TGTGCCAGCACGCCCTCAAGGGGAGATACGCAGTATTTT.